The 13 T cell receptor beta chains below come from one sample, sequenced in a study of radiation and T cells in renal cell carcinoma. Sequencing used immunoSEQ multiplex PCR; TCRdb keeps in-frame clones, though not all of them. Among 90,000 to 100,000 clones, 80% to 90% were seen once, and the ten largest hold 7.2%. Time point denoted: blood 4 weeks post-SBRT, at nephrectomy. Treatment defined: 15 Gy SBRT to primary tumor, nephrectomy 4 weeks later. The sample was blood, taken from a patient whose treatment included radiotherapy and nephrectomy. Every receptor here comes from a man aged 55-75 years with renal cell carcinoma.

This clone was recorded a few times. The chain joins TRBV5-1 to TRBJ2-5; D ambiguous. Germline V CDR1 and CDR2: SGHRS, YFSETQ. The CDR3 totals 14 residues. The ends were cut back, 0 bases at V and 4 bases at J, with 10 bases in the middle. The CDR3 DNA is TGCGCCAGCAGCTTGGAGGCCCTACTAGAGACCCAGTACTTC. Residues: CASSLEALLETQYF.

This chain links TRBV19 with TRBJ2-7, with 7 bases identical to TRBD1. The germline V gene encodes CDR1 LNHDA and CDR2 SQIVND (reference sequence). This CDR3 has 13 amino acids. The trim removed 7 bases at V and 2 bases at J, leaving 5 bases unmatched. The CDR3 nucleotides read TGTGCCAGTAAACAACAGGGGACCTACGAGCAGTACTTC. Amino acid sequence: CASKQQGTYEQYF.

The chain carries TRBV6-6 and TRBJ2-2, with TRBD2 matching 7 bases. Germline-derived CDR1 and CDR2 are MNHNY and SVGAGI (reference sequence). With 5 bases clipped from V and 3 bases from J, the junction kept 9 bases outside the gene matches. This CDR3 region has 16 residues. CDR3 residues: CASSPSGAGDTGELFF. The CDR3 bases are TGTGCCAGCAGTCCCTCTGGGGCGGGAGACACCGGGGAGCTGTTTTTT.

V gene TRBV7-9 combines with J gene TRBJ2-7; D gene unclear. Germline CDR1 SEHNR, CDR2 FQNEAQ (reference sequence). The length of the CDR3 is 13 residues. With 4 bases removed from V and 5 bases from J, the gap between germline ends came to 12 bases. CDR3 sequence reads: CASSSLEAHEQYF. The DNA for the CDR3 is TGTGCCAGCAGCTCCCTCGAGGCCCACGAGCAGTACTTC.

This rearrangement joins TRBV5-6 to TRBJ2-7, with TRBD1 matching over 9 bases. V trimming: 2 bases; J trimming: 1 base; junction bases outside the gene matches: 7. CDR1 is SGHDT and CDR2 is YYEEEE in the germline V gene. This CDR3 spans 16 amino acids. CDR3 coding DNA: TGTGCCAGCAGCTTTTGGACAGGGGAAATTTCCTACGAGCAGTACTTC. Amino acid sequence: CASSFWTGEISYEQYF.

This clone was picked up a small number of times. The rearrangement joins TRBV15 to TRBJ2-4; unclear D gene. V dropped 5 bases and J dropped 3 bases, with 23 bases sitting between them. Germline loops: CDR1 LNHNV, CDR2 YYDKDF (reference sequence). The CDR3 is made up of 18 amino acids. The DNA for the CDR3 is TGTGCCACCAGCCGAACACCCTCCTGGGCAGTTGGCAAAAACATTCAGTACTTC. Translated: CATSRTPSWAVGKNIQYF.

The chain combines TRBV15 with TRBJ2-5; D is possibly TRBD2 (5 bases). This CDR3 contains 15 residues. Trimming pared 1 base from V and 1 base from J, leaving 10 bases between. Looked up from germline, CDR1 is LNHNV and CDR2 is YYDKDF (reference sequence). The CDR3, as DNA: TGTGCCACCAGCAGAGGAGGCGGGTTCCAAGAGACCCAGTACTTC. It is translated as CATSRGGGFQETQYF.

This clone was counted only a few times. The V call is TRBV9, the J call TRBJ1-2, with TRBD1 identical over 7 bases. Germline trimming cut 0 bases from V and 2 bases from J; bases unmatched to any gene: 4. This CDR3 comprises 15 residues. Germline CDR1 SGDLS, CDR2 YYNGEE. As DNA, the CDR3 is TGTGCCAGCAGCGTAGCAGTGACAGGGAACTATGGCTACACCTTC. Protein sequence: CASSVAVTGNYGYTF.

The chain combines TRBV28 with TRBJ2-3, with D perhaps matching TRBD2 (5 bases). This CDR3 spans 15 amino acids. CDR1 MDHEN and CDR2 SYDVKM come from the germline V gene. V was trimmed by 5 bases and J by 1 base, leaving 13 bases between them. Here the CDR3 reads CASSPGVRGTDTQYF. The DNA of the CDR3 is TGTGCCAGCAGTCCCGGGGTGCGGGGCACAGATACGCAGTATTTT.

The gene calls are TRBV5-4 and TRBJ1-3, with D maybe TRBD1 (5 bases). V lost 3 bases and J 2 bases, leaving 12 bases between the germline ends. CDR1 and CDR2 (germline): SGHNT, YYREEE (reference sequence). The CDR3 is made up of 15 amino acids. The CDR3 DNA is TGTGCCAGCAGCTCGGAGACAGAAACTGGAAACACCATATATTTT. It translates to CASSSETETGNTIYF.

The J gene is TRBJ1-2, the V gene TRBV7-3; D is possibly TRBD1 (5 bases). Germline CDR1 reads SGHTA; CDR2 reads FQGTGA. Between the trimmed V and J ends, which lost 1 base and 11 bases, there was a span of 11 bases. The CDR3 is made up of 12 amino acids. The CDR3 coding sequence is TGTGCCAGCAGCTTAAATGGCAGGGTTTACACCTTC. Translation gives CASSLNGRVYTF. Using reference TRBV7-3 and TRBJ1-2 for the parts outside the CDR3, the full variable domain is GAGVSQTPSNKVTEKGKYVELRCDPISGHTALYWYRQSLGQGPEFLIYFQGTGAADDSGLPNDRFFAVRPEGSVSTLKIQRTERGDSAVYLCASSLNGRVYTFGSGTRLTVV.

This chain joins TRBV10-2 and TRBJ2-5; the match to TRBD2 covers 7 bases. The J segment lost 2 bases and the V segment lost 9 bases, leaving 9 bases of the junction unmatched. The CDR3 is 14 amino acids. Germline-derived CDR1 and CDR2 are WSHSY and SAAADI. Written as DNA, the CDR3 is TGCGCCAGTCGGGACTACGGAAATCAAGAGACCCAGTACTTC. Its protein is CASRDYGNQETQYF.

V and J are TRBV7-6 and TRBJ2-6, with 8 bases aligning to TRBD1. Unmatched junction bases numbered 5, after V lost 2 bases and J lost 2 bases. The germline V gene has CDR1 SGHVS and CDR2 FNYEAQ. The CDR3 covers 17 residues. This CDR3 is CASSLFQGAAGANVLTF. The CDR3 DNA is TGTGCCAGCAGCTTATTCCAGGGGGCAGCTGGGGCCAACGTCCTGACTTTC. Drawing the rest from reference TRBV7-6 and TRBJ2-6, the complete variable domain is GAGVSQSPRYKVTKRGQDVALRCDPISGHVSLYWYRQALGQGPEFLTYFNYEAQQDKSGLPNDRFSAERPEGSISTLTIQRTEQRDSAMYRCASSLFQGAAGANVLTFGAGSRLTVL.